Below, 17 T cell receptor beta chains from the same sample are listed, as sequenced in a study of cytomegalovirus exposure and HLA in healthy donors. The PCR was carried out with 60 Vbeta primers and 13 Jbeta primers. Using immunoSEQ multiplex PCR, the repertoire was profiled, and TCRdb retains in-frame clones only, with some absent. Of fewer than 110,000 clones in the sample, 79% were seen once. The sequencing input was PBMCs. Every receptor here comes from a man aged 45-60 years in good health and CMV-seropositive.

CDR3 protein: CASSSGTSGSYEQYF. The CDR3 bases are TGTGCCAGCAGCTCCGGGACTAGCGGATCCTACGAGCAGTACTTC. The chain is built from TRBV28 and TRBJ2-7, with 11 bases identical to TRBD2. Germline CDR1 is MDHEN and CDR2 is SYDVKM. V lost 6 bases and J lost 1; bases outside the gene matches: 5. The CDR3 totals 15 residues.

The chain combines TRBV7-6 with TRBJ2-7, with TRBD1 matching 9 bases. CDR3 length: 14 amino acids. Germline V CDR1 and CDR2: SGHVS, FNYEAQ. V lost 5 bases to trimming and J lost 5 bases; unmatched junction nucleotides: 7. The CDR3 spells CASSPTQGADEQYF. CDR3 DNA: TGTGCCAGCAGCCCCACACAGGGGGCCGACGAGCAGTACTTC.

This clone was picked up one time. The rearrangement uses TRBV18 and TRBJ2-3; 12 positions agree with TRBD2. J was trimmed by 1 base and V by 4 bases; bases with no gene match: 9. This CDR3 is 18 amino acids long. Germline V gives CDR1 KGHSH, CDR2 LQKENI. As DNA, the CDR3 is TGTGCCAGCTCACTTCTGACTAGCGGGAGCTCCGGCACAGATACGCAGTATTTT. It yields the protein CASSLLTSGSSGTDTQYF.

The rearrangement uses TRBV30 and TRBJ2-3; 7 nucleotides align to TRBD1. CDR1 and CDR2 from the germline V gene are GTSNPN and SVGIG (reference sequence). The CDR3 has 14 residues. The trim removed 5 bases at V and 2 bases at J, leaving 7 bases unmatched. The CDR3 spells CAWGVGTDTDTQYF. The CDR3 region has the DNA TGTGCCTGGGGAGTAGGGACAGACACAGATACGCAGTATTTT.

V is TRBV28 and J is TRBJ2-5; 8 bases line up with TRBD2. The DNA end lines up better with TRBJ2-7; the J call may be wrong. Germline CDR1 reads MDHEN; CDR2 reads SYDVKM. This CDR3 is 10 amino acids long. The CDR3 protein is CATGGFEQYF. CDR3 nucleotides: TGTGCCACGGGGGGGTTCGAGCAGTACTTC.

The genes are TRBV6-1 and TRBJ2-4, with a possible D match to TRBD2 (6 bases). The CDR3 spans 15 residues. Trimming stripped 6 bases from V and 4 bases from J, with 16 bases between. The germline V gene has CDR1 MNHNS and CDR2 SASEGT. The DNA of the CDR3 is TGTGCCAGCAGCGAACTGGGAGGCGGGAAAAACATTCAGTACTTC. Its protein is CASSELGGGKNIQYF.

V usage is TRBV6-5 and J usage is TRBJ1-5; 10 bases match TRBD1. J was trimmed by 7 bases and V by 5 bases; bases with no gene match: 5. The CDR3 covers 14 residues. Germline CDR1 MNHEY, CDR2 SVGAGI. The CDR3 here is CASSPRQGAQPQHF. The CDR3 DNA follows: TGTGCCAGCAGTCCTAGACAGGGGGCCCAGCCCCAGCATTTT.

There are a few counts of this clone. Compared with germline, one end of the junction differs, possibly owing to a read error. The V gene is TRBV7-9, the J gene TRBJ1-4; D may be TRBD1 (6 bases). The CDR3 loop spans 16 amino acids. The germline gives CDR1 SEHNR, CDR2 FQNEAQ (reference sequence). CDR3 bases: TGTTCCAGCAGCAATAAGCGGACAGCCCAAAATGAAAAACTGTTTTTT. It translates to CSSSNKRTAQNEKLFF.

The V gene is TRBV7-9, the J gene TRBJ1-2; D possibly corresponds to TRBD1 (6 bases). Looked up from germline, CDR1 is SEHNR and CDR2 is FQNEAQ (reference sequence). The CDR3 covers 16 residues. The ends were cut back, 2 bases at V and 4 bases at J, with 17 bases in the middle. The CDR3: CASSLQGPKVGYGYTF. The CDR3 nucleotides read TGTGCCAGCAGCTTACAGGGGCCCAAAGTGGGCTATGGCTACACCTTC.

The chain carries TRBV2 and TRBJ1-4, with 8 nucleotides matching TRBD1. Germline-derived CDR1 and CDR2 are SNHLY and FYNNEI. V was pared by 5 bases and J by 5 bases, with 4 bases of the junction left unmatched. The CDR3 spans 14 residues. The CDR3 DNA reads TGTGCCAGCAGTCGGACAGGGTCGAATGAAAAACTGTTTTTT. Translating gives CASSRTGSNEKLFF. The full variable domain, completed using reference TRBV2 and TRBJ1-4, is EPEVTQTPSHQVTQMGQEVILRCVPISNHLYFYWYRQILGQKVEFLVSFYNNEISEKSEIFDDQFSVERPDGSNFTLKIRSTKLEDSAMYFCASSRTGSNEKLFFGSGTQLSVL.

This clone was seen more than once but under ten times. The CDR3 region is CASKGNREADEQYF. Here the CDR3 DNA reads TGTGCCAGCAAAGGAAACCGGGAGGCGGACGAGCAGTACTTC. V gene TRBV6-1 combines with J gene TRBJ2-7; 7 bases align to TRBD2. J was trimmed by 5 bases and V by 7 bases; bases with no gene match: 11. Germline CDR1 MNHNS, CDR2 SASEGT. The CDR3 runs 14 residues.

V gene TRBV4-1 combines with J gene TRBJ1-4; the D gene is possibly TRBD1 (6 bases). V shed 4 bases and J shed 3 bases, with 12 bases lying between them. The length of the CDR3 is 15 residues. The germline gives CDR1 MGHRA, CDR2 YSYEKL. CDR3 amino acids: CASSLTTGPNEKLFF. The DNA of the CDR3 is TGCGCCAGCAGCCTAACGACAGGCCCTAATGAAAAACTGTTTTTT.

The chain joins TRBV5-1 to TRBJ1-1; no firm D call. V was shortened by 0 bases and J by 3 bases, with 6 bases between the two germline ends. The V gene's germline CDR1 is SGHRS and CDR2 YFSETQ. This CDR3 has 13 residues. DNA of the CDR3: TGCGCCAGCAGCTTGGGAGTTGACACTGAAGCTTTCTTT. Translating it yields CASSLGVDTEAFF.

This chain links TRBV6-6 with TRBJ2-4, with D perhaps TRBD1 (6 bases). V dropped 4 bases and J dropped 5 bases, with 9 bases sitting between them. The CDR3 spans 13 residues. Germline V gene data show CDR1 as MNHNY and CDR2 as SVGAGI (reference sequence). The CDR3 coding sequence is TGTGCCAGCAGTTTGGCAGGGGAAAACATTCAGTACTTC. It specifies CASSLAGENIQYF.

V and J are TRBV15 and TRBJ2-7; 11 bases match TRBD1. The CDR3 has 14 residues. V lost 8 bases and J lost 4; bases outside the gene matches: 7. Germline-derived CDR1 and CDR2 are LNHNV and YYDKDF (reference sequence). CDR3 DNA sequence: TGTGCCACCCGAAGGGACAGGGGGATTTACGAGCAGTACTTC. This encodes CATRRDRGIYEQYF.

CDR3 nucleotides: TGTGCCAGCAAAAATAGGCAGGGGGCAAATGAGCAGTTCTTC. This translates into CASKNRQGANEQFF. The chain has TRBV27 and TRBJ2-1; 8 bases fit TRBD1. Germline lookup yields CDR1 MNHEY and CDR2 SMNVEV (reference sequence). V was clipped by 7 bases and J by 7 bases; unmatched bases: 9. The CDR3 spans 14 residues.

The chain couples TRBV14 to TRBJ2-7; 11 positions agree with TRBD2. The germline V gene has CDR1 SGHDN and CDR2 FVKESK. J gave up 5 bases and V 2 bases, and 2 bases lay outside the gene matches. CDR3 length: 14 amino acids. CDR3: CASSQPSGRNEQYF. CDR3 bases: TGTGCCAGCAGCCAACCTAGCGGGAGGAACGAGCAGTACTTC.